This TCR beta chain was profiled in a study of blood T cell repertoires in COVID-19. On the study more broadly: In each case, the material was cDNA or gDNA derived from T cells, B-cell-depleted T cells, or PBMCs.

Sequencing used immunoSEQ multiplex PCR; TCRdb keeps in-frame clones, though not all of them. The sample includes about 140,000 clones, 60% to 80% of them seen just once. CDR1 and CDR2 (germline): MNHEY, SMNVEV (reference sequence). Both ends counted, the CDR3 spans 13 residues. As regards this clone: Lacking the conserved final phenylalanine or tryptophan, this CDR3 likely reflects a read error. The limits of the CDR3 on the DNA are not certain, so only TCRdb's listed CDR3 is given.

This clonotype was obtained from a man between 60 and 70 years old who had recovered from COVID-19. The specimen sequenced was peripheral blood. J is TRBJ2-3 and V is TRBV27; the table's D call, TRBD2, has no DNA check behind it. The CDR3: CASSPLGGLAGTR.